These T cell receptor beta chains were read from a single sample in a study of CD8+ T cells in alopecia areata. Repertoires were generated with immunoSEQ multiplex PCR, while TCRdb's copy carries only in-frame clones and drops some. The sample lists some 170,000 clones; around 63% were seen once. This specimen was CD4+ T cells sorted from blood, taken at week 0. The origin of the receptors is a human donor with alopecia areata. CDR3s include the opening cysteine and the closing phenylalanine or tryptophan. Each record gives: J gene, V gene, D gene, CDR3 protein. The D gene is left open where the match is weak.

J gene: TRBJ2-7
V gene: TRBV2
D gene: .
CDR3 protein: CASSQGYEQYF

J gene: TRBJ1-1
V gene: TRBV5-6
D gene: .
CDR3 protein: CASSPRRGGNTEAFF

J gene: TRBJ1-2
V gene: TRBV5-1
D gene: .
CDR3 protein: CASSLRSGNGYTF

J gene: TRBJ1-5
V gene: TRBV29-1
D gene: TRBD1
CDR3 protein: CSVVGQGGQPQHF

J gene: TRBJ1-1
V gene: TRBV5-1
D gene: TRBD1
CDR3 protein: CASSLAFDRGTNTEAFF

J gene: TRBJ2-7
V gene: TRBV6-6
D gene: .
CDR3 protein: CASSQGSLYEQYF

J gene: TRBJ1-6
V gene: TRBV14
D gene: .
CDR3 protein: CASSPTPPGPWGHSPLHF

J gene: TRBJ2-3
V gene: TRBV11-2
D gene: .
CDR3 protein: CASSLEGRGLYPDTQYF

J gene: TRBJ2-2
V gene: TRBV6-4
D gene: .
CDR3 protein: CASSDGTGSGELFF

J gene: TRBJ2-6
V gene: TRBV9
D gene: .
CDR3 protein: CASSVGPGGANVLTF